This TCR beta chain originates from a study of cytomegalovirus exposure and HLA in healthy donors. Trimming removed 4 bases at V and 4 bases at J, with 8 bases between. CDR3 length equals 12 residues. In germline, CDR1 is SGHNT, CDR2 YYREEE (reference sequence). Study results and caveats: About 87% or about 30% of the time was how often most TCR beta V segments were productive, according to an earlier analysis.

Concerning this clone itself: Its matching antigen is unknown.

60 Vbeta and 13 Jbeta primers were used in PCR. Method: immunoSEQ multiplex PCR; TCRdb's copy keeps in-frame clones and lacks some. Of some 130,000 clones in the sample, roughly two thirds were seen once. The sequence derives from a man aged 30 to 45 in good health and CMV-seropositive. Sequencing was performed on PBMCs. The chain is built from TRBV5-4 and TRBJ1-2; D gene uncertain. The CDR3 sequence: CASSSGAYGYTF. CDR3 sequence (DNA): TGTGCCAGCAGCAGCGGCGCCTATGGCTACACCTTC.